Detailed here is one TCR beta chain. Its antigen specificity is not known. The input lacks base qualities; no much larger clone sits a single base away. Library preparation employed UMI-ligation and nested PCR. To cover both TRBC1 and TRBC2, the beta constant-region primer consisted of an equimolar mix of two oligonucleotides. Four rounds of PCR were used to amplify ligated cDNA, with nested alpha and beta constant-region primers being used together with the SP2 primer. T4 RNA ligase 1 ligated a single-stranded oligonucleotide carrying the SP2 primer and a 12-nucleotide UMI to the cDNA 3' end. Incubation of the ligation reaction lasted about 18-24 hours at 16 degrees C. PCR2 was typically run as a SYBR Green qPCR and stopped at a predetermined threshold to prevent over-amplification. Agencourt AMPure XP magnetic beads were used for all purifications after the first. Libraries were quantified by Qubit and checked on a TapeStation, with a main peak expected near 650 bp. Pooled libraries were sequenced on an Illumina MiSeq using v2 2x251 paired-end kits, and typically roughly 0.85-2 million reads were obtained per sample. Each sample was pooled at about 4.3 nM, and about 4.5-7.5% PhiX was included to help cluster recognition. As for how the authors treated the data: V and J genes were assigned to Demultiplexor-processed FASTQ reads by Decombinator through tag matching, with a single base-pair mismatch being allowed. Collapsinator relied on UMIs to fix sequencing errors as well as frequency errors caused by PCR heterogeneity. TCRs were translated and CDR3s were extracted from the conserved cysteine to the FGXG phenylalanine by CDR3Translator, with non-productive sequences being flagged. Gini, Shannon entropy and inverse Simpson indices were computed after subsampling the repertoires to the same number of UMI-defined TCRs. Power-law fits to clonotype abundance distributions were performed by maximum likelihood within the linear range. For one naive CD8 sample, the pipeline and MIGEC produced similar UMI counts, unique TCR numbers and clonal distributions. In one analysis, naive TCRs also found in any memory subset of the same donor were removed from the naive repertoire. Repertoires were searched for about 7,300 CMV-associated CDR3 sequences compiled from VDJdb and a published dataset. TCRdb passed the public sequencing reads through fastp at Q25 and MiXCR, retaining productive beta sequences. When rows share a CDR3 protein, they turn into one entry using the most common DNA and genes. V and J calls and clone size were set by TCRdb, not the authors. The sample table records 150,000 or so distinct CDR3 sequences; roughly 22% of these occur just once. In total, the top ten clones hold approximately 0.1% of the sample.

From the second PCR step onward, the TCR alpha chain libraries and the TCR beta chain libraries were amplified separately. To determine each donor's CMV status, fresh PBMCs were stimulated overnight with CMV viral lysate, and IFNgamma production from CD4+ T cells was then assessed. CD4 T cells were positively selected with Miltenyi beads, followed by positive selection of CD8 T cells from the CD4-negative fraction. Cells stained for CD3, CD4, CD8, CD45RA, CD27 and a live/dead dye were sorted on a BD Aria II into four subsets by CD45RA and CD27. Blood was obtained from three healthy volunteers, and the blood from each volunteer was fractionated into CD4 and CD8 T cells and subsequently into four differentiation subsets. Approximately 120 ml of peripheral blood was collected from each donor, and PBMC were isolated from the blood using Ficoll-Paque PLUS density-gradient centrifugation. After sorting, cells were lysed in RLT buffer, RNA was extracted using a Qiagen RNeasy kit, and the extracted RNA was stored at -80 degrees C.

This record belongs to a study of naive and memory T cell subsets (dated by TCRdb to the late 2010s). Study-wide context: An open-source, UMI-based TCR alpha and beta sequencing pipeline was applied to sorted naive and memory peripheral blood T cell subsets. Complete agreement was observed between the functional CMV T cell responses and the IgG serology results. RNA was DNase-treated and reverse transcribed with TCR constant-region primers, mostly using SuperScript III.

The CDR3 spans 14 residues, from the cysteine through the phenylalanine. Solely the CDR3 DNA is kept, with 42 bases framed from the first base. V loses 7 bases of germline sequence and J loses 2 bases, and the interval between the two ends is 17 bases. The germline V gene (reference sequence) specifies DFQATT as CDR1 and SNEGSKA as CDR2. Broader findings and caveats from the paper: The repertoire findings for the naive and memory subsets could not be validated against a ground truth because none was available. In both CD4 and CD8 cells, a rise in Gini index and a fall in Shannon and inverse Simpson diversity were observed from naive through CM, EM and EMRA. A power law was followed by TCR abundance, with an exponent that differed between naive and memory subsets but was consistent across the three individuals. Once error correction was done, more than 90% of naive TCR sequences showed up just once, which made the naive abundance distributions much steeper than those of the memory subsets. RNA-based TCR counts may be affected by expression changes linked to T cell activation and differentiation. A few larger clonotypes were present in naive repertoires, especially CD8 naive repertoires, and these clonotypes were possibly memory cells re-expressing CD45RA. Clonotypes were defined as single alpha or beta chain sequences, not paired alpha/beta receptors.

The sample taken for sequencing was naive CD4+ T cells from blood. The sample's cell subset or site label, in plain terms: naive T cells, CD45RA high CD27+. This receptor was obtained from a human donor in good health. The receptor chain draws on TRBV20-1 and TRBJ2-5; the best D guess is TRBD2, with 6 bases matching. The CDR3 reads CSVPVGSGQETQYF. The DNA reads as follows: TGCAGTGTCCCGGTCGGGAGTGGTCAAGAGACCCAGTACTTC.